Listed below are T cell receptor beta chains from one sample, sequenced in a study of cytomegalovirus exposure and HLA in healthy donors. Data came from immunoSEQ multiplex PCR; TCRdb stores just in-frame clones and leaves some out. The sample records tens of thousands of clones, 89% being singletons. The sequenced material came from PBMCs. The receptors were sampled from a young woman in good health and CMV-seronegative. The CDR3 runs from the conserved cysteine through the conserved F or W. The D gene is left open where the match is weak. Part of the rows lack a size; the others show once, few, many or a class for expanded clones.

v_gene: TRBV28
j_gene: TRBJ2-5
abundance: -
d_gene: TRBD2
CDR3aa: CASSSVAGGKETQYF
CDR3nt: TGTGCCAGCAGTTCGGTAGCGGGAGGTAAAGAGACCCAGTACTTC

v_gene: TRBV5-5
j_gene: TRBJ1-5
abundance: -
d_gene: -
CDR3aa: CASNQGIDQPQHF
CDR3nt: TGTGCCAGCAACCAGGGGATCGATCAGCCCCAGCATTTT

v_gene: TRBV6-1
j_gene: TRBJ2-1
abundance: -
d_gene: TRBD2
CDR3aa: CASGGRTRSEQFF
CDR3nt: TGTGCCAGCGGCGGGAGGACCCGGTCGGAGCAGTTCTTC

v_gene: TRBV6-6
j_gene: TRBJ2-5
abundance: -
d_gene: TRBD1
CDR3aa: CASRRDSQETQYF
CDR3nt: TGTGCCAGCAGGAGGGACAGTCAAGAGACCCAGTACTTC

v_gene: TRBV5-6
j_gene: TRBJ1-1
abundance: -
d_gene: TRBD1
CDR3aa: CASSLAVTGGTNTEAFF
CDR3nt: TGTGCCAGCAGCTTGGCCGTGACAGGGGGGACCAACACTGAAGCTTTCTTT

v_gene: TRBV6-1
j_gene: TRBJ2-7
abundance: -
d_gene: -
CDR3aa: CASSFSSSLYEQYF
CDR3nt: TGTGCCAGCAGTTTCTCGTCGTCCCTCTACGAGCAGTACTTC

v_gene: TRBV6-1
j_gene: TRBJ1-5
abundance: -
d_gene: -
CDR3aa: CASSGPVGGNQPQHF
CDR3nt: TGTGCCAGCAGTGGCCCGGTCGGCGGAAATCAGCCCCAGCATTTT

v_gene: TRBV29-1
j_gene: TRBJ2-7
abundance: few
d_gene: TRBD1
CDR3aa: CSVRQGALREQYF
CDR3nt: TGCAGCGTTCGACAGGGTGCACTACGGGAGCAGTACTTC

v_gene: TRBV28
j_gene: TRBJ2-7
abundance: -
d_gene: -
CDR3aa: CATGAYEQYF
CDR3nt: TGTGCCACCGGAGCCTACGAGCAGTACTTC

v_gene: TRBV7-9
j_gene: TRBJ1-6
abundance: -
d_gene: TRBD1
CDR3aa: CASSSPGQVNSPLHF
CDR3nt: TGTGCCAGCAGCTCCCCCGGACAGGTGAATTCACCCCTCCACTTT

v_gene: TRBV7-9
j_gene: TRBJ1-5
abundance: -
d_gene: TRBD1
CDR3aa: CASSLAMTGGSQPQHF
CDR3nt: TGTGCCAGCAGCTTAGCGATGACAGGGGGCAGTCAGCCCCAGCATTTT